The clone carrying this T cell receptor beta chain was picked up a small number of times. This record belongs to a study of CD8+CD57+ T cells in acquired aplastic anemia. V was shortened by 4 bases and J by 2 bases, with 12 bases between the two germline ends. Germline V gene data show CDR1 as MGHRA and CDR2 as YSYEKL. The CDR3 contains 14 residues. The authors sequenced patients whose flow cytometry had shown CD8+CD57+ cell expansion. Genomic DNA provided the template from which TCR beta VDJ and CDR3 profiles were obtained. TCRdb processed the reads anew with MiXCR; each CDR3 protein has one entry. The sample lists roughly 500,000 distinct CDR3 sequences, roughly 34% occurring once.

The chain carries TRBV4-1 and TRBJ2-7; perhaps D is TRBD1 or TRBD2 (5 bases each). The source is a human donor with aplastic anemia. Sequencing was performed on sorted CD4+, CD8+, or CD8+CD57+ T cells (not recorded which) from PBMCs. The CDR3 is CASSLPGPTYEQYF. CDR3 bases: TGCGCCAGCAGCCTTCCGGGACCGACCTACGAGCAGTACTTC.